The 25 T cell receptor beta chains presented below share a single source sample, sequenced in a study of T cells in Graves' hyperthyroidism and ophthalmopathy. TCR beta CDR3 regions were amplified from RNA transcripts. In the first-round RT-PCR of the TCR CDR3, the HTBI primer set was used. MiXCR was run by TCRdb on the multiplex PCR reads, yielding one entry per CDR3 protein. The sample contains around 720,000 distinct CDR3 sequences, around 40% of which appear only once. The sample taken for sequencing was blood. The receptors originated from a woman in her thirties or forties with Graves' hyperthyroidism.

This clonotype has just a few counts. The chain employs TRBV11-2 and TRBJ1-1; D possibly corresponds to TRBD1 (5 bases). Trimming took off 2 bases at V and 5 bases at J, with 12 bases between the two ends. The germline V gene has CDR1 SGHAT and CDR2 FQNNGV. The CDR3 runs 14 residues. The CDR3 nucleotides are TGTGCCAGCAGCTTACAACTCCGGGGGACTGAAGCTTTCTTT. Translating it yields CASSLQLRGTEAFF.

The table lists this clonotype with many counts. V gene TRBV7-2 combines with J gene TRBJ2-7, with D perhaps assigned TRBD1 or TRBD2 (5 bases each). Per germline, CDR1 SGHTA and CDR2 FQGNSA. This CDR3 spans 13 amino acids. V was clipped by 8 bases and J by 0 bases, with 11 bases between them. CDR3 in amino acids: CASGTGHSYEQYF. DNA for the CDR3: TGTGCCAGCGGGACCGGTCACTCCTACGAGCAGTACTTC.

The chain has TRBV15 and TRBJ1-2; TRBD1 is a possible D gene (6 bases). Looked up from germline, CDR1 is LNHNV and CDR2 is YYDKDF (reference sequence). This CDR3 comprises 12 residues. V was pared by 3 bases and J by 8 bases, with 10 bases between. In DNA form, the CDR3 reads TGTGCCACCAGCAGTACAGGGCTCGGCTACACCTTC. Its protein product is CATSSTGLGYTF.

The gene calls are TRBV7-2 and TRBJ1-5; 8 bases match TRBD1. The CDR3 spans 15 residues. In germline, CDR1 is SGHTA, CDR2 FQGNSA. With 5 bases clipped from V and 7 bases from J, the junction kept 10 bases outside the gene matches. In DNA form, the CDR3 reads TGTGCCAGCAGCGTCTCGACAGGGGACGGGCAGCCCCAGCATTTT. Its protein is CASSVSTGDGQPQHF.

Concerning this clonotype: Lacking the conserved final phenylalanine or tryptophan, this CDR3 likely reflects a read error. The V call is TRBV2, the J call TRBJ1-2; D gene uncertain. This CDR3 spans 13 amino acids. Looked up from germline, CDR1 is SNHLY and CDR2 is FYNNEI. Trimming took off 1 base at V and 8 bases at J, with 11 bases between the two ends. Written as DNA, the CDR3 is TGTGCCAGCAGTGAAGGTCTGGAAGAGGGCTACACCCTC. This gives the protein CASSEGLEEGYTL.

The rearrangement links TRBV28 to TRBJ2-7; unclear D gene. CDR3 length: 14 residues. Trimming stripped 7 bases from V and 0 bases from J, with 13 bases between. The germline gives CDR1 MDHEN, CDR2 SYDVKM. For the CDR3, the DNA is TGTGCCAGCACCGAGACTGTTTACTCCTACGAGCAGTACTTC. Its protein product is CASTETVYSYEQYF. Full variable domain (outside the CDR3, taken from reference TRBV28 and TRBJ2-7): DVKVTQSSRYLVKRTGEKVFLECVQDMDHENMFWYRQDPGLGLRLIYFSYDVKMKEKGDIPEGYSVSREKKERFSLILESASTNQTSMYLCASTETVYSYEQYFGPGTRLTVT.

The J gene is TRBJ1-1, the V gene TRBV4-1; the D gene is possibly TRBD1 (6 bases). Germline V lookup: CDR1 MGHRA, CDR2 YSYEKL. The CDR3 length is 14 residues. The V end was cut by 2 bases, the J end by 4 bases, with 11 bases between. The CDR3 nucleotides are TGCGCCAGCAGCCAACCGGGGGCAGGCACTGAAGCTTTCTTT. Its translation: CASSQPGAGTEAFF.

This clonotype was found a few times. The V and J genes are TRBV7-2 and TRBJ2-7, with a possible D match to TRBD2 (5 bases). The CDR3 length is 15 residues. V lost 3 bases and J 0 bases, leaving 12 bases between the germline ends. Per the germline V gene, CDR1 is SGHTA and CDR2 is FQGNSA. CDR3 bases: TGTGCCAGCAGCTTTGTAGCGAGGAGCTCCTACGAGCAGTACTTC. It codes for CASSFVARSSYEQYF.

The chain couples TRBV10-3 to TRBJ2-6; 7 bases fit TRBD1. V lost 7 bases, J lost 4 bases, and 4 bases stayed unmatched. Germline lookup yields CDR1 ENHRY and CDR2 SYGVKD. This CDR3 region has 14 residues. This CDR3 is CAIKSGQGANVLTF. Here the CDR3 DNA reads TGTGCCATCAAGTCGGGACAGGGGGCCAACGTCCTGACTTTC.

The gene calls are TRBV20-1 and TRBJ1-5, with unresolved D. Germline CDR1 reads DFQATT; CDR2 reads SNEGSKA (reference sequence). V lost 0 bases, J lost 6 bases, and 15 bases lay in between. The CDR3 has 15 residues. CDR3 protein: CSARDPVGFGQPQHF. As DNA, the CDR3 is TGCAGTGCTAGAGATCCCGTCGGGTTCGGTCAGCCCCAGCATTTT.

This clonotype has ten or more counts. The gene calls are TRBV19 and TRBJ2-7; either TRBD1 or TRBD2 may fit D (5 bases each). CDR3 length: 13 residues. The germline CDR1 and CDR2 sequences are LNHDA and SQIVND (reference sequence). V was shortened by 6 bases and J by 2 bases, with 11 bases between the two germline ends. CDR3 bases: TGTGCCAGTAGCCAGAGGGGCCCCTACGAGCAGTACTTC. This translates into CASSQRGPYEQYF.

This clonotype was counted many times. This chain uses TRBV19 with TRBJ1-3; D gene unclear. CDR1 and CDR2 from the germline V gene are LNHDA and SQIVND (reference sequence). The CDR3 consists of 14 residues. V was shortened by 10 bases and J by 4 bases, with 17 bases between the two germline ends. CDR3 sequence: CATCTHQAGNTIYF. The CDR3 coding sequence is TGTGCCACATGCACCCATCAAGCCGGAAACACCATATATTTT.

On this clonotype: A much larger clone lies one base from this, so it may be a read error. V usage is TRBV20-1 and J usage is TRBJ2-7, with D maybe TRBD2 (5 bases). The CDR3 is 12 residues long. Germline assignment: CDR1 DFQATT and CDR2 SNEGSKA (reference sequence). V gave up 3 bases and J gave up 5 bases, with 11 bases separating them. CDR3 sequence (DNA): TGCAGTGCTAGTAGCGTTGCCCACGAGCAGTACTTC. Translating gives CSASSVAHEQYF.

CDR3 nucleotides: TGTGCCAGCAGATTTACAGGGGGTAATAATCAGCCCCAGCATTTT. This gives the protein CASRFTGGNNQPQHF. V usage is TRBV28 and J usage is TRBJ1-5; TRBD1 aligns across 8 bases. The length of the CDR3 is 15 residues. Germline V lookup: CDR1 MDHEN, CDR2 SYDVKM. Unmatched junction bases numbered 8, after V lost 6 bases and J lost 4 bases. Full variable domain (missing parts from reference TRBV28 and TRBJ1-5): DVKVTQSSRYLVKRTGEKVFLECVQDMDHENMFWYRQDPGLGLRLIYFSYDVKMKEKGDIPEGYSVSREKKERFSLILESASTNQTSMYLCASRFTGGNNQPQHFGDGTRLSIL.

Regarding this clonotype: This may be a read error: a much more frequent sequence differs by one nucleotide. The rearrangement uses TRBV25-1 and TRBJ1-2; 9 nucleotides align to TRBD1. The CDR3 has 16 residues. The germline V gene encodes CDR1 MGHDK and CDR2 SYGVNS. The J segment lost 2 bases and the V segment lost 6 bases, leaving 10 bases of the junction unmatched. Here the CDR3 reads CASRSSPGQGNYGYTF. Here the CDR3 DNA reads TGTGCCAGCAGATCGTCCCCGGGACAGGGAAACTATGGCTACACCTTC.

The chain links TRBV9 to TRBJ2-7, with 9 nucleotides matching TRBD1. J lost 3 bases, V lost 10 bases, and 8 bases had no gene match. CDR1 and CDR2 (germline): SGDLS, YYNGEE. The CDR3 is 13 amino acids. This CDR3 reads CASAGTGNYEQYF. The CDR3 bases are TGTGCCTCAGCCGGGACAGGGAACTACGAGCAGTACTTC.

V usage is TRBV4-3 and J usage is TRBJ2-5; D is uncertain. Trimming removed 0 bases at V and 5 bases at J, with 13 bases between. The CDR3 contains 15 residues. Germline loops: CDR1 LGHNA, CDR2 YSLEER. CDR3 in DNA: TGCGCCAGCAGCCAAGATATAGCACCTGAGGAGACCCAGTACTTC. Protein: CASSQDIAPEETQYF.

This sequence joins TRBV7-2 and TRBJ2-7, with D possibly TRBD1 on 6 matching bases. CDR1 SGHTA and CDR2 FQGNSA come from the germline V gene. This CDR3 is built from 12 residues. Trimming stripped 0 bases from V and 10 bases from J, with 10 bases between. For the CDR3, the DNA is TGTGCCAGCAGCTTAGCCGGACAGTCTCAGTACTTC. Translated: CASSLAGQSQYF.

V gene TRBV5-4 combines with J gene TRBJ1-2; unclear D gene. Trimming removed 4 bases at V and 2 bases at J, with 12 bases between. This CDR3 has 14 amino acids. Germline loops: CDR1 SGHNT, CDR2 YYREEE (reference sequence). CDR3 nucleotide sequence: TGTGCCAGCAGCCTCACCCTGATGAACTATGGCTACACCTTC. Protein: CASSLTLMNYGYTF.

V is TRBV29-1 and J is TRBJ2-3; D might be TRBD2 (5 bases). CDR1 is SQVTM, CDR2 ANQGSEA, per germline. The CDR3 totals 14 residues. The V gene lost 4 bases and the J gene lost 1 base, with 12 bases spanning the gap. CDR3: CSVVLAYRTDTQYF. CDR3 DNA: TGCAGCGTTGTGTTAGCGTATCGCACAGATACGCAGTATTTT.

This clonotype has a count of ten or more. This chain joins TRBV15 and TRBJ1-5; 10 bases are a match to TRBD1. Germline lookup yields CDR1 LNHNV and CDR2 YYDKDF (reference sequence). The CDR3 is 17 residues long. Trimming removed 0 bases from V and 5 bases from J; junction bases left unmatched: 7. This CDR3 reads CATSRDLGGTGDQPQHF. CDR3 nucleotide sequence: TGTGCCACCAGCAGAGATCTGGGGGGGACAGGGGATCAGCCCCAGCATTTT.

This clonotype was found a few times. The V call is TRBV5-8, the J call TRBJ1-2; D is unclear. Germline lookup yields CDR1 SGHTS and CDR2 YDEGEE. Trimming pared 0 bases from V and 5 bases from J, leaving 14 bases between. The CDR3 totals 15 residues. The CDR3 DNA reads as TGTGCCAGCAGCTTGGTTGGGTCTAACGGGTATGGCTACACCTTC. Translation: CASSLVGSNGYGYTF. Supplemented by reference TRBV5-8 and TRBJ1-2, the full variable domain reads EAGVTQSPTHLIKTRGQQATLRCSPISGHTSVYWYQQALGLGLQFLLWYDEGEERNRGNFPPRFSGRQFPNYSSELNVNALELEDSALYLCASSLVGSNGYGYTFGSGTRLTVV.

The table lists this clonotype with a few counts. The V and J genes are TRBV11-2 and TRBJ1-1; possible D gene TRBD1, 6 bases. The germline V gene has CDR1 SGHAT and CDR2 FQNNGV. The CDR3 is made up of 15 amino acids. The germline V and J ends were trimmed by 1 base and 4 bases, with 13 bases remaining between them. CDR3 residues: CASSLVRGTGTEAFF. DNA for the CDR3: TGTGCCAGCAGCTTAGTCAGGGGCACGGGCACTGAAGCTTTCTTT.

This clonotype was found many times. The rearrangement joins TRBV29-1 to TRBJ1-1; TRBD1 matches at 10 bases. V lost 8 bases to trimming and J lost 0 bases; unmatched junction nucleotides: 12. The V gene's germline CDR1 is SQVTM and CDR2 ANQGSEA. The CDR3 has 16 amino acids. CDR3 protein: CSPPPGQGKLNTEAFF. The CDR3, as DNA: TGCAGCCCCCCTCCGGGACAGGGGAAATTGAACACTGAAGCTTTCTTT.

The DNA of the CDR3 is TGTGCCAGCAGTTTAACTCTGGGGGCTCAGGCTTTCTTT. Translated: CASSLTLGAQAFF. The chain joins TRBV7-2 to TRBJ1-1; D possibly corresponds to TRBD1 (6 bases). Trimming stripped 6 bases from V and 11 bases from J, with 19 bases between. Germline-derived CDR1 and CDR2 are SGHTA and FQGNSA. This CDR3 is 13 amino acids long.